The T cell receptor beta chain described here comes from a study of T cell repertoires in aging, cancer and after chemotherapy. Study in general: The whole study produced a dataset of roughly 8.8 million TCR reads. The study, taken as a whole, reports: Healthy donors lost TCR diversity with age mainly through richness, cancer patients through richness and evenness.

A mixed TRB-A/B primer pool amplified rearranged TRB by multiplex touch-down PCR. TCRdb reprocessed the multiplex PCR reads with MiXCR, giving one entry per CDR3 protein. The repertoire includes roughly 1,700 distinct CDR3 sequences, 20% of them detected once, and around 23% sits in the top ten. The template was genomic DNA from peripheral blood, not RNA. The CDR3 sequence is 13 residues long. The J segment lost 8 bases and the V segment lost 7 bases, leaving 7 bases of the junction unmatched. Germline values: CDR1 ENHRY, CDR2 SYGVKD. Judged by abundance, this clonotype is medium-sized (0.01 to 0.1%). Its specificity is not known.

The clonotype comes from a human donor with a solid tumor. The source material was blood. The V gene is TRBV10-3, the J gene TRBJ1-2; TRBD1 matches at 10 bases. CDR3 nucleotide sequence: TGTGCCATCATACCCGGGACAGGGGAGGGCTACACCTTC. Translated, it gives CAIIPGTGEGYTF.